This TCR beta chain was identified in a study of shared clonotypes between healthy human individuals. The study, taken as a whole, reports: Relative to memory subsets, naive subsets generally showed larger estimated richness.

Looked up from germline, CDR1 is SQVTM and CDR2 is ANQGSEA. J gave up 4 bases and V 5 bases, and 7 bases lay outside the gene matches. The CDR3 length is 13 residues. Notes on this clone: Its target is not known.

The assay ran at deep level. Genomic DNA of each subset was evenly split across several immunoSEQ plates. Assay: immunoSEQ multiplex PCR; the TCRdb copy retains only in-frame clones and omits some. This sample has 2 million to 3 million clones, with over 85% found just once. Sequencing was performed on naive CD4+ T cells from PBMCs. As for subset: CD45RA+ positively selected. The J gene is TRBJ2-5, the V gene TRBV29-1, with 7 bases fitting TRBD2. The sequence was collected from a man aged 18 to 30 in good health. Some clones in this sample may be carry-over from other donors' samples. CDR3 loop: CSVHRGGRETQYF. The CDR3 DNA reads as TGCAGCGTTCATCGCGGGGGACGAGAGACCCAGTACTTC.